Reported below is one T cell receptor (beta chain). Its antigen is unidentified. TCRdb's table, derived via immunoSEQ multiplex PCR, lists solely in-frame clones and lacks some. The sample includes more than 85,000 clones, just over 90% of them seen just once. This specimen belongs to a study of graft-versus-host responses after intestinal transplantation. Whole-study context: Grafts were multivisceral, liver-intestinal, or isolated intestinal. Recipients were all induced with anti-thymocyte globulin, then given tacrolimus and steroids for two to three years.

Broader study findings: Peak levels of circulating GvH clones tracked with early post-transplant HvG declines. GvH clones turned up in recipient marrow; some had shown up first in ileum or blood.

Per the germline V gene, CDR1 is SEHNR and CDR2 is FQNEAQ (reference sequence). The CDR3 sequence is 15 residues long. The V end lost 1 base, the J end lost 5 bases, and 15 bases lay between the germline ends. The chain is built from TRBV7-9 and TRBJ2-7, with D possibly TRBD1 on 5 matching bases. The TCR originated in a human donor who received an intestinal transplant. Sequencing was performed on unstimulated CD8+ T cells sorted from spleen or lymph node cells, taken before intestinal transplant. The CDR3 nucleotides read TGTGCCAGCAGCTTAGGCAGGGCCCCCTTGGACGAGCAGTACTTC. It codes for CASSLGRAPLDEQYF.